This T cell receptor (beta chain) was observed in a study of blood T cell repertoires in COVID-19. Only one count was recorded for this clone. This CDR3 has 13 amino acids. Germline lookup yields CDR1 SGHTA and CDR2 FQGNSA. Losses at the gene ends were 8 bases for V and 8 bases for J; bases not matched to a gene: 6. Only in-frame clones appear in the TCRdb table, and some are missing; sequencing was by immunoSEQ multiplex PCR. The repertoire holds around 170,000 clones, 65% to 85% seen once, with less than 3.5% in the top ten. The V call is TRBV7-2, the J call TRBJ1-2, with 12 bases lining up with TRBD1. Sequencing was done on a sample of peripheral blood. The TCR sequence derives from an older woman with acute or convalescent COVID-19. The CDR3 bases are TGTGCCAGCGCCACCGGGACAGGGGGCGGCTACACCTTC. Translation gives CASATGTGGGYTF.